The T cell receptor beta chain described here comes from a study of cytotoxic CD8 clonotypes in ibrutinib-treated CLL (dated by TCRdb to about 2021). Background on the whole study: In this cohort, around 15 patients were treatment-naive and some 10 were relapsed/refractory, while 17 to 18 had unmutated IGHV. Of the roughly 86 participants in the trial, approximately 25 had longitudinal samples available. All remission and progressive disease samples were collected while patients were still receiving ibrutinib. Samples averaged roughly 260,000 productive templates and 94,082 productive rearrangements. Cryopreserved peripheral blood mononuclear cells were collected at three points: before therapy, at response, and at either sustained remission or disease progression. Response samples were obtained after a median of roughly 13 months of treatment, with a range of about 6 to 36 months. Partial responses were observed in about 24 patients and complete responses in 2; after a median follow-up of 68 months, remission was maintained in 15 or so patients and progression was observed in some twelve.

CDR1 is given as KGHSH and CDR2 as LQKENI, both from the germline V gene. Reading from cysteine to phenylalanine, the CDR3 counts 12 amino acids. This entry keeps only the CDR3 DNA: 36 bases, framed from base 1. Trimming at the junction amounts to 6 bases on V and 10 bases on J, and the germline ends lie 13 bases apart. The time point label of this sample denotes: roughly 2 years on ibrutinib. Approximately 2 micrograms of genomic DNA were extracted from cryopreserved PBMCs for TCR beta library preparation. High-throughput TCR beta sequencing was performed on longitudinal blood samples from CLL patients receiving ibrutinib monotherapy. The patients took part in an open-label, single-center phase 2 trial of ibrutinib monotherapy. A MiSeq instrument was used for deep resolution sequencing, which targeted depths ranging from 1 in 1 million up to 1 in 200,000 T cells, with coverage averaging 10x for each clonotype. The immunoSEQ hsTCRB Kit was used to generate the TCR beta libraries. The original pipeline was this. ImmunoSEQ Data Assistant and ImmunoSEQ Analyzer were used for data analysis, and V, D and J genes were assigned according to IMGT definitions. Clonality, which ranges from 0 to 1, was calculated as one minus the normalized Shannon entropy of productive rearrangement frequencies. Only overrepresented clonotypes making up at least 0.05% of each patient's repertoire were included in the public clonotype analysis. Repertoires from some twelve age-matched healthy donors in immuneACCESS were used as clonality controls. TCRdb carries this immuneACCESS record with in-frame sequences only. Its versions omit some clonotypes, under half of them owing to an unresolved V gene in the studies checked, with the rest unexplained. That table furnishes V, J and clone size, whereas the DNA furnished D and trimming. The sample contains roughly 160,000 clones, 84% of them found a single time. About 4.9% of the sample lies in the top ten.

Worth noting for this clone: Its target antigen remains unknown. No much larger clone is present one base from it, and per-base qualities are unavailable.

Overall study results and their limits: Lymph node repertoires were not examined, and the timing of sampling was not matched between patients in sustained remission and those whose disease progressed. Clonality rose at ibrutinib response, remained stable during sustained remission, and dropped back toward baseline at progression. Baseline clonality was found to be higher than that of age-matched healthy donors and was strongly correlated with circulating CD8+ T-cell counts. Public clonotypes were rare and either shrank or stayed stable during treatment, and the rise in clonality at ibrutinib response reflected expansion of private clonotypes.

Recombination linked TRBV18 to TRBJ2-1; the D call is possibly TRBD1 or TRBD2, each sharing 5 bases. The sequenced sample was PBMCs, obtained after 24 months of ibrutinib treatment. The receptor comes from a human donor with chronic lymphocytic leukemia. The CDR3 protein sequence reads: CASSPGTAEQFF. The DNA sequence is TGTGCCAGCTCTCCCGGGACGGCAGAGCAGTTCTTC. Reference TRBV18 and TRBJ2-1 genes cover what lies past the CDR3, so the full variable domain is NAGVMQNPRHLVRRRGQEARLRCSPMKGHSHVYWYRQLPEEGLKFMVYLQKENIIDESGMPKERFSAEFPKEGPSILRIQQVVRGDSAAYFCASSPGTAEQFFGPGTRLTVL.